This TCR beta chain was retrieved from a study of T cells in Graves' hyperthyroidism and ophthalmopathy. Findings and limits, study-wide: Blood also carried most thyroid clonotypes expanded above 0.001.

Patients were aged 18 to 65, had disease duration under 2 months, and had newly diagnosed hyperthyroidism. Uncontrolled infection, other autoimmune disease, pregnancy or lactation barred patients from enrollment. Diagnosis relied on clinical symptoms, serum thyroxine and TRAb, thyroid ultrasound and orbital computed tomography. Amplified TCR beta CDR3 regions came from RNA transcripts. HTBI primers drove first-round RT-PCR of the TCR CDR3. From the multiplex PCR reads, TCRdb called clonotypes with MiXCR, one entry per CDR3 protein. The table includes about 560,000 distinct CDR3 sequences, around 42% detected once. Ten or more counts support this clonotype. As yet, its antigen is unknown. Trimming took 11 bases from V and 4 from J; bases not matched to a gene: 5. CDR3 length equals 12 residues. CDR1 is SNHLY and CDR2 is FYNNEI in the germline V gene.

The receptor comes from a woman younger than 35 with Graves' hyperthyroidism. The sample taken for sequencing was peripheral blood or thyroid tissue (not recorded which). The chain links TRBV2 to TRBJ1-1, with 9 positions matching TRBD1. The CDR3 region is CASKTGGTEAFF. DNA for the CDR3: TGTGCCTCCAAGACAGGGGGCACTGAAGCTTTCTTT. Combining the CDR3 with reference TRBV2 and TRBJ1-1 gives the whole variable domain EPEVTQTPSHQVTQMGQEVILRCVPISNHLYFYWYRQILGQKVEFLVSFYNNEISEKSEIFDDQFSVERPDGSNFTLKIRSTKLEDSAMYFCASKTGGTEAFFGQGTRLTVV.